A selection of T cell receptor beta chains follows, all from one sample in a study of CD8 T cells in ankylosing spondylitis. In TCRdb, the 5' RACE reads were re-called with MiXCR into one record per CDR3 protein. The sample consists of roughly 400,000 distinct CDR3 sequences, about 20% of them appearing once. Sequences were obtained from blood, either unsorted or a sorted T cell fraction (not recorded which). These receptors originate from a male donor with ankylosing spondylitis. Each CDR3 is given with its conserved first and last residue. The D gene is left open where the match is weak. A row's size may be missing; if present it is once, few, many or a size class.

j_gene: TRBJ2-1
v_gene: TRBV7-9
d_gene: -
abundance: few
CDR3nt: TGTGCCAGCAGCTTTGCCCAGGTGGAGGAGCAGTTCTTC
CDR3aa: CASSFAQVEEQFF

j_gene: TRBJ1-5
v_gene: TRBV9
d_gene: -
abundance: -
CDR3nt: TGTGCCAGCAGCGTAGCTGGGGTAGGACAGCCCCAGCATTTT
CDR3aa: CASSVAGVGQPQHF

j_gene: TRBJ1-6
v_gene: TRBV12-3/TRBV12-4
d_gene: TRBD1
abundance: -
CDR3nt: TGTGCCAGCAGCTTGACAGGGGTCCAGTCACCCCTCCACTTT
CDR3aa: CASSLTGVQSPLHF

j_gene: TRBJ2-3
v_gene: TRBV4-1
d_gene: TRBD2
abundance: -
CDR3nt: TGCGCCAGCAGCCAAGATCGCGGTGCCCTAGCGGGGAAGGGCACAGATACGCAGTATTTT
CDR3aa: CASSQDRGALAGKGTDTQYF

j_gene: TRBJ2-1
v_gene: TRBV20-1
d_gene: -
abundance: few
CDR3nt: TGCAGTGCCAACAGAGTTAATGAGCAGTTCTTC
CDR3aa: CSANRVNEQFF

j_gene: TRBJ2-1
v_gene: TRBV2
d_gene: TRBD2
abundance: few
CDR3nt: TGTGCCAACAGGACTAGCGGGAGGGAAGCCTACAATGAGCAGTTCTTC
CDR3aa: CANRTSGREAYNEQFF

j_gene: TRBJ2-2
v_gene: TRBV2
d_gene: -
abundance: few
CDR3nt: TGTGCCAGCAGCCTTACCTCATCTAGGGGCACCGGGGAGCTGTTTTTT
CDR3aa: CASSLTSSRGTGELFF

j_gene: TRBJ2-7
v_gene: TRBV7-2
d_gene: -
abundance: once
CDR3nt: TGTGCCAGCAGCTTAGTCTGGGAGACCCACGAGCAGTACTTC
CDR3aa: CASSLVWETHEQYF

j_gene: TRBJ2-1
v_gene: TRBV4-3
d_gene: TRBD2
abundance: -
CDR3nt: TGCGCCAGCAGCCAGCCCGCGGGGGGACCCTACAATGAGCAGTTCTTC
CDR3aa: CASSQPAGGPYNEQFF

j_gene: TRBJ2-7
v_gene: TRBV3-1
d_gene: -
abundance: few
CDR3nt: TGTGCCAGCAGCCACTTGGGCCCCTACGAGCAGTACTTC
CDR3aa: CASSHLGPYEQYF

j_gene: TRBJ2-1
v_gene: TRBV13
d_gene: -
abundance: -
CDR3nt: TGTGCCAGCAGCAAGGGGCTGAGCTCCTACAATGAGCAGTTCTTC
CDR3aa: CASSKGLSSYNEQFF

j_gene: TRBJ2-7
v_gene: TRBV19
d_gene: TRBD2
abundance: -
CDR3nt: TGTGCCAGTAGTTACAGGACTAGCCGACCCTACGAGCAGTACTTC
CDR3aa: CASSYRTSRPYEQYF

j_gene: TRBJ2-5
v_gene: TRBV7-2
d_gene: -
abundance: -
CDR3nt: TGTGCCAGCAGCGAGGGGACGGAGGCGACCCAGTACTTC
CDR3aa: CASSEGTEATQYF

j_gene: TRBJ1-2
v_gene: TRBV7-2
d_gene: -
abundance: few
CDR3nt: TGTGCCAGCAGCTTAAACCCCCCGAGCTACACCTTC
CDR3aa: CASSLNPPSYTF

j_gene: TRBJ2-1
v_gene: TRBV20-1
d_gene: TRBD1
abundance: -
CDR3nt: TGCAGTGCTAGTCGTTGGGACAGGGGTTACAATGAGCAGTTCTTC
CDR3aa: CSASRWDRGYNEQFF

j_gene: TRBJ1-1
v_gene: TRBV5-1
d_gene: TRBD1
abundance: few
CDR3nt: TGCGCCAGCAGCTTCGGAGGACAGGGGGGTGGTAAACGGACTGAAGCTTTCTTT
CDR3aa: CASSFGGQGGGKRTEAFF

j_gene: TRBJ2-1
v_gene: TRBV20-1
d_gene: -
abundance: -
CDR3nt: TGCAGTGCCCCGGCGAGCTCCTACAATGAGCAGTTCTTC
CDR3aa: CSAPASSYNEQFF

j_gene: TRBJ2-1
v_gene: TRBV6-1
d_gene: TRBD2
abundance: -
CDR3nt: TGTGCCAGCAGTGAATTTGGCGGGGGGTCCTACAATGAGCAGTTCTTC
CDR3aa: CASSEFGGGSYNEQFF

j_gene: TRBJ2-3
v_gene: TRBV2
d_gene: TRBD2
abundance: -
CDR3nt: TGTGCCAGCAGTGGCCCGCCGGGGACTACGAAAGTTTCTCCTCTGCGCACAGATACGCAGTATTTT
CDR3aa: CASSGPPGTTKVSPLRTDTQYF

j_gene: TRBJ2-5
v_gene: TRBV28
d_gene: -
abundance: -
CDR3nt: TGTGCCAGCAGTTTTGGGGGACAAGAGACCCAGTACTTC
CDR3aa: CASSFGGQETQYF

j_gene: TRBJ2-7
v_gene: TRBV3-1
d_gene: TRBD1
abundance: few
CDR3nt: TGTGCCAGCAGCCAAGCTTTGGGACAGGCGGCCTACGAGCAGTACTTC
CDR3aa: CASSQALGQAAYEQYF

j_gene: TRBJ2-7
v_gene: TRBV5-1
d_gene: -
abundance: few
CDR3nt: TGCGCCAGCAGCTTGCTGTGGGAAACAGGCGAGCAGTACTTC
CDR3aa: CASSLLWETGEQYF

j_gene: TRBJ2-1
v_gene: TRBV20-1
d_gene: TRBD2
abundance: -
CDR3nt: TGCAGTGTAGTGTCGGTAGCGGGAGGGCACAATGAGCAGTTCTTC
CDR3aa: CSVVSVAGGHNEQFF

j_gene: TRBJ2-1
v_gene: TRBV7-3
d_gene: TRBD2
abundance: -
CDR3nt: TGTGCCAGCAGCCTCACAGGGACTAGCGGAATCTACAATGAGCAGTTCTTC
CDR3aa: CASSLTGTSGIYNEQFF

j_gene: TRBJ2-7
v_gene: TRBV10-1
d_gene: -
abundance: few
CDR3nt: TGCGCCAGCAGTTGGACTCGGAGCTCCTACGAGCAGTACTTC
CDR3aa: CASSWTRSSYEQYF

j_gene: TRBJ1-2
v_gene: TRBV5-1
d_gene: -
abundance: many
CDR3nt: TGCGCCAGCACCCCGGGGACTAACTATGGCTACACCTTC
CDR3aa: CASTPGTNYGYTF

j_gene: TRBJ2-3
v_gene: TRBV21-1
d_gene: -
abundance: -
CDR3nt: TGTGCCAGCAGCACCTTTCCACTAGCGGGAGTCAAAGATACGCAGTATTTT
CDR3aa: CASSTFPLAGVKDTQYF

j_gene: TRBJ1-3
v_gene: TRBV27
d_gene: -
abundance: few
CDR3nt: TGTGCCAGCAGTTTAGTAGGCGGCGCCAGCTCTGGAAACACCATATATTTT
CDR3aa: CASSLVGGASSGNTIYF

j_gene: TRBJ2-1
v_gene: TRBV7-3
d_gene: -
abundance: -
CDR3nt: TGTGCCAGCAGCCCCCGACTGGGCTACAACAATGAGCAGTTCTTC
CDR3aa: CASSPRLGYNNEQFF

j_gene: TRBJ2-5
v_gene: TRBV5-6
d_gene: -
abundance: once
CDR3nt: TGTGCCAGCAGCTTGCTCAGCCGGCAGCACCAAGAGACCCAGTACTTC
CDR3aa: CASSLLSRQHQETQYF

j_gene: TRBJ2-2
v_gene: TRBV6-1
d_gene: -
abundance: -
CDR3nt: TGTGCCAGCAGCCCACCCGGGACTGCGAACACCGGGGAGCTGTTTTTT
CDR3aa: CASSPPGTANTGELFF

j_gene: TRBJ1-1
v_gene: TRBV29-1
d_gene: -
abundance: few
CDR3nt: TGCAGCGTTGACCCCACGGGGGACACTGAAGCTTTCTTT
CDR3aa: CSVDPTGDTEAFF

j_gene: TRBJ2-7
v_gene: TRBV5-1
d_gene: TRBD2
abundance: few
CDR3nt: TGCGCCAGCAGCCTAGCCGGCAGCGGGAGTTACGAGCAGTACTTC
CDR3aa: CASSLAGSGSYEQYF

j_gene: TRBJ1-1
v_gene: TRBV29-1
d_gene: -
abundance: few
CDR3nt: TGCAGCGTTGAAATGAGCGCCGGGACAAAAGTGAAATGGGACACTGAAGCTTTCTTT
CDR3aa: CSVEMSAGTKVKWDTEAFF

j_gene: TRBJ2-5
v_gene: TRBV29-1
d_gene: TRBD2
abundance: -
CDR3nt: TGCAGCGTTGGTATCCCACCGGGACTAGCGGGAGGCCTCCCTGAAGAGACCCAGTACTTC
CDR3aa: CSVGIPPGLAGGLPEETQYF

j_gene: TRBJ1-1
v_gene: TRBV2
d_gene: -
abundance: -
CDR3nt: TGTGCCAGCAGTGAATTCAGGGAGAGGAACACTGAAGCTTTCTTT
CDR3aa: CASSEFRERNTEAFF

j_gene: TRBJ2-2
v_gene: TRBV5-1
d_gene: TRBD2
abundance: -
CDR3nt: TGCGCCAGCAGCTTGGCAGGGCGGGAGACCGGGGAGCTGTTTTTT
CDR3aa: CASSLAGRETGELFF

j_gene: TRBJ2-1
v_gene: TRBV29-1
d_gene: TRBD2
abundance: many
CDR3nt: TGCAGCGTTGCGGCTAGCGGGACCGTGGATGAGCAGTTCTTC
CDR3aa: CSVAASGTVDEQFF

j_gene: TRBJ2-7
v_gene: TRBV18
d_gene: TRBD1
abundance: few
CDR3nt: TGTGCCAGCTCACCAACCGTTGTCACGCTCGGACAGGGGACGCTCTACGAGCAGTACTTC
CDR3aa: CASSPTVVTLGQGTLYEQYF

j_gene: TRBJ2-7
v_gene: TRBV28
d_gene: -
abundance: few
CDR3nt: TGTGCCAGCAGTTTAGGGGGGATTCTAAGCGAGCAGTACTTC
CDR3aa: CASSLGGILSEQYF

j_gene: TRBJ1-2
v_gene: TRBV14
d_gene: -
abundance: -
CDR3nt: TGTGCCAGCAGCCACCACGGAGGCTACACCTTC
CDR3aa: CASSHHGGYTF

j_gene: TRBJ2-5
v_gene: TRBV5-1
d_gene: -
abundance: -
CDR3nt: TGCGCCAGCAGCCGGATCGGGAGATTCGAGACCCAGTACTTC
CDR3aa: CASSRIGRFETQYF